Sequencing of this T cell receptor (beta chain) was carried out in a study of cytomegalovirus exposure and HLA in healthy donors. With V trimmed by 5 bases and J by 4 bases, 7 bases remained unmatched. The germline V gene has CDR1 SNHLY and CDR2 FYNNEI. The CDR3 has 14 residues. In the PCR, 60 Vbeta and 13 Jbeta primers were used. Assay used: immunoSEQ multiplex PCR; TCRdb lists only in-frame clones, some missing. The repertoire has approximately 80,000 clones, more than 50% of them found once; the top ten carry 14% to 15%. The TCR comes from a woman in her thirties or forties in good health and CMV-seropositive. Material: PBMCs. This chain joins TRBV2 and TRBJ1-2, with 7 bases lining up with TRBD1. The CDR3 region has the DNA TGTGCCAGCAGTCCCTTCGGGACAGCCTATGGCTACACCTTC. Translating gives CASSPFGTAYGYTF. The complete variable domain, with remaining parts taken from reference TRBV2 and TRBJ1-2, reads EPEVTQTPSHQVTQMGQEVILRCVPISNHLYFYWYRQILGQKVEFLVSFYNNEISEKSEIFDDQFSVERPDGSNFTLKIRSTKLEDSAMYFCASSPFGTAYGYTFGSGTRLTVV.